This TCR beta chain was observed in a study of T cell repertoires in breast cancer. Germline V gene data show CDR1 as SGHTA and CDR2 as FQGNSA. The length of the CDR3 is 19 residues. V shed 3 bases, J shed 4 bases, and the junction held 14 bases outside the gene matches. A second nested PCR with blocking oligonucleotides suppressed unpaired genes. TCRdb reprocessed the emulsion pairing reads via MiXCR and lists one record per CDR3 protein. The repertoire consists of about 40,000 distinct CDR3 sequences, with roughly 44% occurring once and the leading ten covering 50% to 65%. Paired alpha-beta TCRs of CD8+ T cells were analyzed by expanded emulsion RT-PCR. CD8+ T cells were positively selected and incubated overnight in approximately 10 IU/mL IL-2.

The TCR originated in a pool of human donors with breast cancer or a healthy control (not recorded which). What was sequenced was CD8+ T cells. The chain combines TRBV7-2 with TRBJ2-7; 14 bases are shared with TRBD2. CDR3 in DNA: TGTGCCAGCAGCTTTCCCCCCAGCGGGACTAGCGGGAGACGGTACGAGCAGTACTTC. Its protein is CASSFPPSGTSGRRYEQYF.